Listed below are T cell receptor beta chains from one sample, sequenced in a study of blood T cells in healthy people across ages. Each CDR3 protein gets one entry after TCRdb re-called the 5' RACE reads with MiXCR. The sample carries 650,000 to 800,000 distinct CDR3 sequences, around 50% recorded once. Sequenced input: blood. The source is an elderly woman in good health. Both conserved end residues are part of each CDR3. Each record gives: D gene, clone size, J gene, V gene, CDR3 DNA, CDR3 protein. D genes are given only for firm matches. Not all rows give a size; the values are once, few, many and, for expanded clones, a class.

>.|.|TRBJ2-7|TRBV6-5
TGTGCCAGCAGCTCTCAAGGTCCGGACTCCTACGAGCAGTACTTC
CASSSQGPDSYEQYF
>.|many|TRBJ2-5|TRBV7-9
TGTGCCATCGAGGCCCAGTACTTC
CAIEAQYF
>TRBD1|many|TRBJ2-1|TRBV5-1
TGCGCCAGCAGCCCATTGGCGGGACAGGGGAACAATGAGCAGTTCTTC
CASSPLAGQGNNEQFF
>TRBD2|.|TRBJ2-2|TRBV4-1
TGCGCCAGCAGCCAAGAGATGCGGCTAGCGGGGTCGAACGCCGGGGAGCTGTTTTTT
CASSQEMRLAGSNAGELFF
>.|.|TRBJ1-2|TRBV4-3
TGCGCCAGCAGCCAAGTTACACAGGGATTACAAGGCTACACCTTC
CASSQVTQGLQGYTF
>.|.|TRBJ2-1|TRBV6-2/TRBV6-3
TGTGCCAGCAGTTACAGAGCGAATGAGCAGTTCTTC
CASSYRANEQFF
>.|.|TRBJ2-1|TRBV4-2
TGTGCCAGCAGCCAAGGAGGGCAAGATGAGCAGTTCTTC
CASSQGGQDEQFF
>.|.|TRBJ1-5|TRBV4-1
TGCGCCAGCAGCCAAGCCCCGACAGGTGAGGGCAATCAGCCCCAGCATTTT
CASSQAPTGEGNQPQHF
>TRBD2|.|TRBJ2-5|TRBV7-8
TGTGTCAGCAGCTTAGGCGGGGGAGCCGGTAATCGGCAGTACTTC
CVSSLGGGAGNRQYF
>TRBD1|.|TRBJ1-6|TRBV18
TGTGCCAGCTCACTAAAGACAGGGCTCTCACCCCTCCACTTT
CASSLKTGLSPLHF
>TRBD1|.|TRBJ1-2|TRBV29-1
TGCAGCGTTGACAGGGGGCAGGTTGGCTACACCTTC
CSVDRGQVGYTF
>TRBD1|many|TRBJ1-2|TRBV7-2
TGTGCCAGCAGCCTAGGGACAGCCTATGGCTACACCTTC
CASSLGTAYGYTF
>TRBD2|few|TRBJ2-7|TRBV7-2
TGTGCCAGCAGCTTAGGGCGGGAGGGCCGGTACGAGCAGTACTTC
CASSLGREGRYEQYF
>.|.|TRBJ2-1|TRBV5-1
TGCGCCAGCAGCTTGGCCGTGTACTACAATGAGCAGTTCTTC
CASSLAVYYNEQFF
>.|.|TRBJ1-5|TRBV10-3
TGTGCCATCAGTGAGTCGCGGGGGGTCAGCAATCAGCCCCAGCATTTT
CAISESRGVSNQPQHF
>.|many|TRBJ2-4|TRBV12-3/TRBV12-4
TGTGCCAGCAGTTCAACGGAACTCAAAAACATTCAGTACTTC
CASSSTELKNIQYF
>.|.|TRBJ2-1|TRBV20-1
TGCAGTGCTCTGGGACGGTCCGCCAATGAGCAGTTCTTC
CSALGRSANEQFF
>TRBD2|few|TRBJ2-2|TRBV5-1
TGCGCCAGCAGCCCCCGACTGGCGGGGGATAACACCGGGGAGCTGTTTTTT
CASSPRLAGDNTGELFF
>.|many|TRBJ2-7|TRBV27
TGTGCCAGCAGTTTCGGCTGGGGGGACGAGCAGTACTTC
CASSFGWGDEQYF
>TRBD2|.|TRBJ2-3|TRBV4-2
TGTGCCAGCAGCCAACCGACAAGCGGGGGTACAGATACGCAGTATTTT
CASSQPTSGGTDTQYF
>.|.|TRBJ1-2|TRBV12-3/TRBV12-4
TGTGCCAGCAGTTTTGGGAGGACAGACGACTATGGCTACACCTTC
CASSFGRTDDYGYTF
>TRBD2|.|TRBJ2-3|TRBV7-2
TGTGCCAGCAGCCCCTCTCCGTCTAGCGGGGCGGGTTATACGCAGTATTTT
CASSPSPSSGAGYTQYF
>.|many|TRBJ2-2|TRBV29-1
TGCAGCGCAGGACGTACCGGGGAGCTGTTTTTT
CSAGRTGELFF
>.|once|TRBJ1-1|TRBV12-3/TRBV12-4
TGTGCCAGCAGTTTCCAGAAAGCCTTGAACACTGAAGCTTTCTTT
CASSFQKALNTEAFF
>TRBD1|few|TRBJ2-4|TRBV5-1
TGCGCCAGCAGCCCGGGCCGGACAGGGGGAAACATTCAGTACTTC
CASSPGRTGGNIQYF
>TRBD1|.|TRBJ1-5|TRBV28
TGTGCCAGCAGTACAAGGACAGGAGCTAGCAATCAGCCCCAGCATTTT
CASSTRTGASNQPQHF
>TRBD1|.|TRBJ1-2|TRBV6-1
TGTGCCAGCAGCCTGGACAGGGAAGTTTGGCTCGGTGGCTACACCTTC
CASSLDREVWLGGYTF
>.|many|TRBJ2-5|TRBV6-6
TGTGCCAGCAGTCCGCCCGGAGTTCAAGAGACCCAGTACTTC
CASSPPGVQETQYF
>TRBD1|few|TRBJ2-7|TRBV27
TGTGCCAGCAGTCAATTCGTGGGACAGGGGGGCTACGAGCAGTACTTC
CASSQFVGQGGYEQYF
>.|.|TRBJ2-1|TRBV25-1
TGTGCCAGCAGTGAATCTCTCCTGCCGGCCTCGCATAGCTCCTACAACGAGCAGTTCTTC
CASSESLLPASHSSYNEQFF
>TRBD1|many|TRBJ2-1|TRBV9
TGTGCCAGCAGCGTAGAAGGGGGCCTAGGGAATGAGCAGTTCTTC
CASSVEGGLGNEQFF
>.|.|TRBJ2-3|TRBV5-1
TGTGCCAGCAGCTTGACCTCGGCGGCAGATACGCAGTATTTT
CASSLTSAADTQYF